The TCR beta chain described here comes from a study of immune characterization of retroperitoneal liposarcoma. Sample share makes this clonotype medium-sized. Each CDR3 protein gets one entry after TCRdb re-called the PCR reads with MiXCR. The table lists over 10,000 distinct CDR3 sequences, over 45% of them singletons. This CDR3 has 14 amino acids. V was cut by 6 bases and J by 2 bases, with 14 bases left in between. Germline CDR1 and CDR2: MNHNS and SASEGT. This receptor was identified in a female donor with retroperitoneal liposarcoma. The V and J genes are TRBV6-1 and TRBJ2-7; TRBD2 might be the D (5 bases). The specimen sequenced was tumor tissue. The CDR3 nucleotides are TGTGCCAGCAGCGGTACTAGAGGACCCTACGAGCAGTACTTC. Translation gives CASSGTRGPYEQYF.